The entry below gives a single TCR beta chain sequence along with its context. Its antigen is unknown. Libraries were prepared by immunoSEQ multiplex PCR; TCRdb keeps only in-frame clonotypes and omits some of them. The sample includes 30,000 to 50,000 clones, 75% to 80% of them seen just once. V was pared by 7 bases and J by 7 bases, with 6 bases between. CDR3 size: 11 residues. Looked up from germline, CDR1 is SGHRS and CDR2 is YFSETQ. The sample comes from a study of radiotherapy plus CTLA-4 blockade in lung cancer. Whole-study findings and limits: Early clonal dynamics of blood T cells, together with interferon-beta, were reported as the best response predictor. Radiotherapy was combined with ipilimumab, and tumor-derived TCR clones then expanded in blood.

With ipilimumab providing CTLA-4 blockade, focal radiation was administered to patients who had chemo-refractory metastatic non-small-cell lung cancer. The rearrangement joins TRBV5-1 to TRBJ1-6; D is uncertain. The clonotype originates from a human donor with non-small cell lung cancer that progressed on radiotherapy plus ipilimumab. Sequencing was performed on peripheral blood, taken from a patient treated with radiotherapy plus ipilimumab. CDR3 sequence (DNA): TGCGCCAGCCTAAAGAATTCACCCCTCCACTTT. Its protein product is CASLKNSPLHF. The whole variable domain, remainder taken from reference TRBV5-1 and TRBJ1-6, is KAGVTQTPRYLIKTRGQQVTLSCSPISGHRSVSWYQQTPGQGLQFLFEYFSETQRNKGNFPGRFSGRQFSNSRSEMNVSTLELGDSALYLCASLKNSPLHFGNGTRLTVT.